This is a list of T cell receptor beta chains from one sample in a study of blood T cell repertoires in COVID-19. Clones were read by immunoSEQ multiplex PCR, and TCRdb kept only the in-frame ones, dropping some. The table lists roughly 230,000 clones, about four fifths of them singletons. The source material was peripheral blood. These receptors were collected from a man aged 40-49 years with active or convalescent COVID-19. CDR3s include the opening cysteine and the closing phenylalanine or tryptophan. The D gene is left open where the match is weak. Some rows have no size entry. The others give once, few or many, or a class for an expanded clone.

d_gene	v_gene	j_gene	abundance	len	CDR3aa
NA	TRBV27	TRBJ1-1	NA	15	CASSSFGQGETEAFF
NA	TRBV5-1	TRBJ2-1	NA	13	CASSWEGSNEQFF
NA	TRBV7-9	TRBJ2-6	NA	16	CASSGWALSGANVLTF
NA	TRBV30	TRBJ1-2	NA	13	CAWSPATNYGYTF
NA	TRBV12-3/TRBV12-4	TRBJ2-1	NA	13	CASTPSGSHEQFF
TRBD2	TRBV24-1	TRBJ2-2	NA	17	CATSDPSASGISGELFF
TRBD1	TRBV5-1	TRBJ1-2	few	14	CASRNGQGHYGYTF
NA	TRBV3-1/TRBV3-2	TRBJ1-6	few	18	CASTTTRGGTIYNSPLHF
TRBD1	TRBV30	TRBJ1-6	NA	15	CAWSYGQGRNSPLHF
TRBD1	TRBV15	TRBJ2-4	NA	16	CATSPGQGVGKNIQYF
NA	TRBV30	TRBJ1-3	NA	11	CAWSAGNTIYF
NA	TRBV30	TRBJ2-7	NA	14	CAWSVLGSSYEQYF
NA	TRBV21-1	TRBJ1-2	NA	15	CASSGYRTGPYGYTF
TRBD2	TRBV19	TRBJ2-4	NA	20	CARSIGGGTSLVRAKNIQYF